This T cell receptor (beta chain) was documented in a study of a mutant IDH1 vaccine in newly diagnosed glioma. In the study overall: Onset of vaccination occurred 4-6 weeks following radiotherapy alone, or with temozolomide cycles.

Sequenced by immunoSEQ multiplex PCR; TCRdb stores in-frame clones only, minus some. This table has some 40,000 clones, roughly 80% appearing once. CDR1 LNHDA and CDR2 SQIVND come from the germline V gene (reference sequence). This CDR3 is built from 13 residues. V was shortened by 6 bases and J by 5 bases, with 13 bases between the two germline ends. The time point is: week 23, last vaccination. What each vaccine dose contained was 300 ug of mutant IDH1 20-mer peptide, accompanied by topical imiquimod. To note about this clone: As yet, its antigen is unknown.

Study-wide points: There seemed to be no relation between pseudoprogression and changes in top peripheral T cell clonotypes.

The rearrangement uses TRBV19 and TRBJ1-1; D call uncertain. This sequence was found in a man aged 35 to 55 with glioma. The source material was PBMCs, sampled from a glioma patient whose treatment included an IDH1 peptide vaccine. Here the CDR3 reads CASSPWAVTEAFF. The CDR3 nucleotides read TGTGCCAGTAGCCCTTGGGCGGTTACTGAAGCTTTCTTT.